This T cell receptor beta chain was sequenced in a study of blood T cell repertoires in COVID-19. Across the whole study: Sites across the United States, Italy and Spain contributed samples from acute and convalescent COVID-19. The analysed material was cDNA or gDNA that came from T cells, B-cell-depleted T cells, or PBMCs.

Study members were between roughly 18 and 90 years old and lived in around 24 US regions. Researchers sorted participants into cohorts using their self-reported clinical history. TCRdb's copy holds only in-frame clones and misses some; the assay was immunoSEQ multiplex PCR. Here the sample spans hundreds of thousands of clones, approximately 90% being singletons. The V end was cut by 0 bases, the J end by 0 bases, with 13 bases between. Germline V CDR1 and CDR2: SGHRS, YFSETQ. This CDR3 has 17 amino acids. The sequenced material came from PBMCs or T cells enriched from blood (not recorded which). The gene calls are TRBV5-1 and TRBJ2-1; D may be TRBD2 (5 bases). The source is a woman aged 40 to 49 with acute COVID-19. The CDR3 sequence is CASSLAPLAGSYNEQFF. Here the CDR3 DNA reads TGCGCCAGCAGCTTGGCCCCTCTAGCTGGCTCCTACAATGAGCAGTTCTTC.